This T cell receptor beta chain was identified during a study of T cell repertoires in cytomegalovirus infection. Across the study: From public TCR beta signatures came an indication of both CMV infection and matching HLA type.

TCRdb re-called the reads through MiXCR, storing one row per CDR3 protein. The data hold around 130,000 distinct CDR3 sequences, with more than 20% observed a single time. The CDR3 totals 13 residues. V was pared by 2 bases and J by 3 bases, with 8 bases between. Germline V gene lookup returns CDR1 MDHEN and CDR2 SYDVKM. Note on this clonotype: What it binds is unknown.

Notes on the study in general: HLA-C-restricted CMV clonotypes gave the most frequent clonotype in two of eight donors. Public TCR beta family frequency separated CMV-and-HLA carriers, including in an independent cohort.

This TCR came from a human donor in good health (CMV status not recorded). Some clones in this sample may be carry-over from other donors' samples. V gene TRBV28 combines with J gene TRBJ2-7, with D hard to call. The sequencing sample was made of PBMCs, sequenced either directly or after in vitro stimulation (not recorded which). CDR3 sequence reads: CASSLGTRYEQYF. The CDR3 region has the DNA TGTGCCAGCAGTTTAGGCACTCGCTACGAGCAGTACTTC. Drawing the rest from reference TRBV28 and TRBJ2-7, the complete variable domain is DVKVTQSSRYLVKRTGEKVFLECVQDMDHENMFWYRQDPGLGLRLIYFSYDVKMKEKGDIPEGYSVSREKKERFSLILESASTNQTSMYLCASSLGTRYEQYFGPGTRLTVT.